These 28 T cell receptor beta chains were all obtained from the same sample, sequenced in a study of shared clonotypes between healthy human individuals. In the naive CD8 group, cells lacked CD45RO and were positively selected for CCR7, so terminally differentiated effector memory CD45RA+ cells were left out. Produced via immunoSEQ multiplex PCR; TCRdb's table is partial and in-frame only. The sample holds about 580,000 clones, roughly 98% seen once. Sequencing was performed on naive CD8+ T cells sorted from blood. The receptor set was obtained from a man younger than 40 in good health.

The chain combines TRBV27 with TRBJ2-5; D not certain. CDR1 is MNHEY, CDR2 SMNVEV, per germline (reference sequence). CDR3 size: 13 residues. V lost 3 bases, J lost 8 bases, and 13 bases lay in between. CDR3 sequence reads: CASSLATQGTQYF. The CDR3 nucleotides are TGTGCCAGCAGTTTGGCCACCCAAGGAACCCAGTACTTC.

The chain recombines TRBV2 with TRBJ2-3, with D possibly TRBD2 on 5 matching bases. The CDR3 runs 13 residues. Germline V gives CDR1 SNHLY, CDR2 FYNNEI. Trimming left V 7 bases short and J 2 bases short, with 10 bases between. The CDR3 is CASIRGHTDTQYF. DNA for the CDR3: TGTGCCAGCATAAGAGGGCACACAGATACGCAGTATTTT.

CDR3 loop: CASSFAGAKNIQYF. DNA of the CDR3: TGTGCCAGCAGCTTTGCAGGGGCCAAAAACATTCAGTACTTC. This chain links TRBV7-8 with TRBJ2-4; D is possibly TRBD1 (5 bases). In germline, CDR1 is SGHVS, CDR2 FQNEAQ. Trimming removed 3 bases at V and 1 base at J, with 7 bases between. This CDR3 is 14 amino acids long.

V is TRBV7-9 and J is TRBJ2-2, with D possibly matching TRBD1 (5 bases). CDR3 length: 14 residues. Germline-derived CDR1 and CDR2 are SEHNR and FQNEAQ (reference sequence). Trimming cost V 5 bases and J 6 bases, with 13 bases left between them. Here the CDR3 reads CASSLNVGAGELFF. In DNA, the CDR3 is TGTGCCAGCAGCCTCAACGTAGGGGCCGGGGAGCTGTTTTTT. Full variable domain (outside the CDR3, taken from reference TRBV7-9 and TRBJ2-2): DTGVSQNPRHKITKRGQNVTFRCDPISEHNRLYWYRQTLGQGPEFLTYFQNEAQLEKSRLLSDRFSAERPKGSFSTLEIQRTEQGDSAMYLCASSLNVGAGELFFGEGSRLTVL.

This rearrangement joins TRBV15 to TRBJ1-1; D not resolved. The V and J ends lost 1 base and 4 bases respectively, with 10 bases between them. Germline loops: CDR1 LNHNV, CDR2 YYDKDF (reference sequence). The CDR3 consists of 14 residues. CDR3 in amino acids: CATSRVLGFTEAFF. The CDR3 region has the DNA TGTGCCACCAGCAGAGTTCTGGGGTTCACTGAAGCTTTCTTT. Variable domain in full (rest from reference TRBV15 and TRBJ1-1): DAMVIQNPRYQVTQFGKPVTLSCSQTLNHNVMYWYQQKSSQAPKLLFHYYDKDFNNEADTPDNFQSRRPNTSFCFLDIRSPGLGDTAMYLCATSRVLGFTEAFFGQGTRLTVV.

This clone showed up just once. The J gene is TRBJ2-1, the V gene TRBV27, with D uncertain. Looked up from germline, CDR1 is MNHEY and CDR2 is SMNVEV (reference sequence). V lost 8 bases and J 8 bases, leaving 25 bases between the germline ends. The CDR3 spans 16 residues. In DNA form, the CDR3 reads TGTGCCAGCCAAACCACTCTCAACCACGAGAGCGATGAGCAGTTCTTC. Its translation is CASQTTLNHESDEQFF.

V usage is TRBV6-1 and J usage is TRBJ2-7; D gene ambiguous. Germline V gene data show CDR1 as MNHNS and CDR2 as SASEGT. The V gene lost 1 base and the J gene lost 7 bases, with 14 bases spanning the gap. The CDR3 covers 14 residues. The CDR3 nucleotides read TGTGCCAGCAGTGAAGATAACAGCGTTTTGGAGCAGTACTTC. Residues: CASSEDNSVLEQYF.

CDR3 nucleotide sequence: TGTGCCATCAGTCACAGCCCGGGGGAGCCCCAGCATTTT. Its translation: CAISHSPGEPQHF. The chain combines TRBV10-3 with TRBJ1-5; a possible D gene is TRBD1 (5 bases). CDR1 is ENHRY and CDR2 is SYGVKD in the germline V gene. Trimming cost V 5 bases and J 8 bases, with 13 bases left between them. The CDR3 is 13 residues long.

The chain uses TRBV29-1 and TRBJ2-7; 15 nucleotides line up with TRBD2. Germline V gene data show CDR1 as SQVTM and CDR2 as ANQGSEA. The V and J ends lost 6 bases and 6 bases, in that order; junction bases with no gene match: 6. This CDR3 is built from 14 residues. The CDR3 reads CSVAGLAGGREQYF. CDR3 DNA: TGCAGCGTGGCCGGACTAGCGGGAGGGCGCGAGCAGTACTTC.

This rearrangement joins TRBV11-2 to TRBJ2-7; perhaps D is TRBD1 or TRBD2 (5 bases each). Trimming removed 1 base from V and 3 bases from J, with 19 bases in between. Germline loops: CDR1 SGHAT, CDR2 FQNNGV. There are 17 residues in the CDR3. CDR3 amino acids: CASSLAPGAGPLYEQYF. The CDR3 nucleotides read TGTGCCAGCAGCTTAGCCCCCGGGGCAGGGCCCCTCTACGAGCAGTACTTC.

The chain has TRBV4-1 and TRBJ1-4; D is possibly TRBD1 (5 bases). The CDR3 is made up of 16 amino acids. V was cut by 3 bases and J by 6 bases, with 17 bases left in between. The germline V gene encodes CDR1 MGHRA and CDR2 YSYEKL. The CDR3 nucleotides read TGCGCCAGCAGCCAGGTAGATCAGGGACTGGATGAAAAACTGTTTTTT. It is translated as CASSQVDQGLDEKLFF.

Regarding this clone: One end of the junction varies from germline; a read error may be responsible. V gene TRBV9 combines with J gene TRBJ1-1; tentatively, D is TRBD1 (6 bases). The length of the CDR3 is 15 residues. Germline V gene data show CDR1 as SGDLS and CDR2 as YYNGEE. CDR3 nucleotides: TGTGCCAGCAGCGTAGCTACAGGGCACGGGAACACTGAAGGGTTT. The encoded protein is CASSVATGHGNTEGF.

The sample holds many counts of this clone. The chain uses TRBV6-5 and TRBJ2-5; 10 bases fit TRBD1. The CDR3 is 15 amino acids. CDR1 and CDR2 (germline): MNHEY, SVGAGI. Trimming took 6 bases from V and 5 from J; bases not matched to a gene: 9. CDR3 DNA sequence: TGTGCCAGCAGCCCCGGGACAGGGGCCTGGGAGACCCAGTACTTC. Protein product: CASSPGTGAWETQYF.

The J gene is TRBJ1-4, the V gene TRBV7-6; D is perhaps TRBD1 (5 bases). V was clipped by 5 bases and J by 1 base, with 20 bases between them. Germline CDR1 SGHVS, CDR2 FNYEAQ. The CDR3 consists of 18 residues. The CDR3 coding sequence is TGTGCCAGCAGCATTCTTTTCTCCGGGACCGTAACTAATGAAAAACTGTTTTTT. Translation gives CASSILFSGTVTNEKLFF.

CDR3 protein: CASSVVDRKNYNEQFF. The DNA for the CDR3 is TGTGCCAGCAGCGTAGTCGACAGAAAGAACTACAATGAGCAGTTCTTC. The V and J genes are TRBV9 and TRBJ2-1, with D possibly TRBD1 on 5 matching bases. The germline V and J ends were trimmed by 0 bases and 3 bases, with 13 bases remaining between them. This CDR3 is 16 amino acids long. Germline V gene data show CDR1 as SGDLS and CDR2 as YYNGEE.

The CDR3 here is CSVEDLRGSSYEQYF. The CDR3 nucleotides read TGCAGCGTTGAAGATCTCAGGGGCAGCTCCTACGAGCAGTACTTC. The J gene is TRBJ2-7, the V gene TRBV29-1; D possibly corresponds to TRBD1 (6 bases). The CDR3 is made up of 15 amino acids. V was shortened by 0 bases and J by 0 bases, with 12 bases between the two germline ends. The V gene's germline CDR1 is SQVTM and CDR2 ANQGSEA.

The V gene is TRBV28, the J gene TRBJ2-1; no reliable D call. CDR1 MDHEN and CDR2 SYDVKM come from the germline V gene. The CDR3 has 12 amino acids. Trimming cost V 4 bases and J 6 bases, with 7 bases left between them. The CDR3 bases are TGTGCCAGCAGTTATTCTAGCAATGAGCAGTTCTTC. Its translation is CASSYSSNEQFF.

The rearrangement links TRBV7-9 to TRBJ2-7; 14 positions match TRBD2. The V segment lost 5 bases and the J segment 5 bases; nucleotides outside the gene matches: 5. Germline loops: CDR1 SEHNR, CDR2 FQNEAQ (reference sequence). This CDR3 contains 15 residues. CDR3 loop: CASSVGTSGSDEQYF. CDR3 DNA: TGTGCCAGCAGCGTCGGGACTAGCGGGAGCGACGAGCAGTACTTC.

Turning to this clone: A junction boundary mismatches the germline segment, possibly from a read error. The J gene is TRBJ2-5, the V gene TRBV7-7, with no clear D. CDR1 SSHAT and CDR2 FNYEAQ come from the germline V gene (reference sequence). The CDR3 sequence is 13 residues long. CDR3 residues: CASSLVGLGSQYF. The CDR3 DNA reads as TGTGCTAGCAGCTTAGTCGGTCTTGGATCCCAGTACTTC. Variable domain in full (rest from reference TRBV7-7 and TRBJ2-5): GAGVSQSPRYKVTKRGQDVTLRCDPISSHATLYWYQQALGQGPEFLTYFNYEAQPDKSGLPSDRFSAERPEGSISTLTIQRTEQRDSAMYRCASSLVGLGSQYFGPGTRLLVL.

The genes are TRBV7-8 and TRBJ2-1; 8 bases agree with TRBD2. V dropped 5 bases and J dropped 8; count of bases not matched to a gene: 8. The CDR3 is 14 amino acids. The V gene's germline CDR1 is SGHVS and CDR2 FQNEAQ. The CDR3 region has the DNA TGTGCCAGCAGCCCCGAAGCGGGAGAGGATGAGCAGTTCTTC. Translation gives CASSPEAGEDEQFF.

The chain joins TRBV7-9 to TRBJ2-1, with TRBD2 identical over 9 bases. Germline values: CDR1 SEHNR, CDR2 FQNEAQ (reference sequence). The CDR3 spans 13 residues. Unmatched junction bases numbered 6, after V lost 9 bases and J lost 6 bases. The DNA of the CDR3 is TGTGCCAGTATTGGGCGGGAGGGCAATGAGCAGTTCTTC. This encodes CASIGREGNEQFF.

The chain is built from TRBV10-3 and TRBJ2-3; 10 nucleotides agree with TRBD2. With 3 bases clipped from V and 0 bases from J, the junction kept 6 bases outside the gene matches. CDR3 length: 17 amino acids. Germline CDR1 and CDR2: ENHRY and SYGVKD. For the CDR3, the DNA is TGTGCCATCAGTGAATCTGGACTAGCGGATAGCACAGATACGCAGTATTTT. Translating it yields CAISESGLADSTDTQYF.

As DNA, the CDR3 is TGTGCCAGCAGCTCGCAGGGGGCTGTAGGGAACACTGAAGCTTTCTTT. Translating it yields CASSSQGAVGNTEAFF. The chain joins TRBV7-9 to TRBJ1-1; 8 nucleotides line up with TRBD1. J gave up 1 base and V 4 bases, and 8 bases lay outside the gene matches. CDR1 is SEHNR, CDR2 FQNEAQ, per germline (reference sequence). The CDR3 spans 16 residues.

The chain combines TRBV19 with TRBJ2-7, with 7 nucleotides matching TRBD1. J was trimmed by 7 bases and V by 6 bases; bases with no gene match: 3. Germline CDR1 LNHDA, CDR2 SQIVND (reference sequence). There are 11 residues in the CDR3. In DNA, the CDR3 is TGTGCCAGTAGGGGGACAGCGGAGCAGTACTTC. Its translation is CASRGTAEQYF.

The rearrangement joins TRBV11-3 to TRBJ2-2; D perhaps matches TRBD1 (6 bases). V lost 3 bases to trimming and J lost 8 bases, with 13 bases between them. Germline assignment: CDR1 SGHNT and CDR2 YENEEA. CDR3 length: 14 amino acids. The CDR3 region has the DNA TGTGCCAGCAGCTTTGGGGGCCTTCCTGGGGAGCTGTTTTTT. This gives the protein CASSFGGLPGELFF.

The chain joins TRBV27 to TRBJ2-3, with D possibly being TRBD1 (6 bases). Germline CDR1 reads MNHEY; CDR2 reads SMNVEV (reference sequence). The V end was cut by 5 bases, the J end by 0 bases, with 27 bases between. CDR3 size: 20 residues. This CDR3 is CASSLSPNLPRGDSTDTQYF. CDR3 nucleotides: TGTGCCAGCAGTCTTAGCCCAAATCTCCCCAGGGGAGATAGCACAGATACGCAGTATTTT.

This chain connects TRBV25-1 to TRBJ2-5; TRBD1 matches 7 bases. Germline trimming cut 8 bases from V and 5 bases from J; bases unmatched to any gene: 5. Germline CDR1 reads MGHDK; CDR2 reads SYGVNS. The CDR3 loop spans 12 amino acids. Written as DNA, the CDR3 is TGTGCCAGCTCCGGGACAGCCGAGACCCAGTACTTC. Translating it yields CASSGTAETQYF.

The chain has TRBV7-8 and TRBJ2-1; 9 nucleotides agree with TRBD2. From germline, CDR1 is SGHVS and CDR2 FQNEAQ. This CDR3 comprises 16 residues. The V gene end was trimmed by 5 bases and the J gene end by 5 bases; junction bases not matched to a gene: 10. The CDR3 loop is CASSLIAGERHNEQFF. CDR3 coding DNA: TGTGCCAGCAGCCTGATAGCGGGGGAACGGCACAATGAGCAGTTCTTC. Based on the CDR3 plus reference TRBV7-8 and TRBJ2-1, the full variable domain is GAGVSQSPRYKVAKRGQDVALRCDPISGHVSLFWYQQALGQGPEFLTYFQNEAQLDKSGLPSDRFFAERPEGSVSTLKIQRTQQEDSAVYLCASSLIAGERHNEQFFGPGTRLTVL.